This T cell receptor beta chain was observed in a study of siplizumab effects on memory and regulatory T cells (dated by TCRdb to between 2017 and 2020). Looking at the study overall: The study looked at the effect of siplizumab, an anti-CD2 antibody, on alloreactive T-cell subsets in allogeneic mixed lymphocyte reactions made from human PBMCs. Results and caveats for the whole study, not just this receptor: Whether proliferating Tregs from siplizumab cultures were suppressive was not functionally confirmed. For roughly 75-95% of proliferating CD4+ or CD8+ clones, no naive or memory phenotype could be assigned. Because sequences below about 10^-5 frequency were poorly captured, only a minor fraction of alloreactive clones could be mapped to unstimulated subsets. Greater diversity appeared to be present in unstimulated naive T cells than in memory T cells, and a substantial contribution to the alloresponse seemed to be made by naive cells. Siplizumab significantly lowered the cumulative frequency of alloreactive sequences that could be traced to unstimulated CD4+ memory T cells. Of the alloreactive CD4+ clones that could be mapped, the Treg-derived share averaged approximately 69% with siplizumab compared with 25% to 30% in control reactions.

Additional sequencing covered unstimulated subsets from a few donor pairs, namely CD8+ effector memory, CD4+ naive, CD8+ TEMRA, CD4+ memory and CD8+ naive. Sorted unstimulated T cells and proliferating T cells recovered from mixed lymphocyte reactions were subjected to TCRbeta CDR3 sequencing. Fresh whole blood from about ten HLA-typed healthy donors served as the source for isolating PBMCs. V drops 5 bases and J drops 1 base, leaving 9 bases in between. The CDR3 numbers 13 residues from cysteine through phenylalanine. The sequence is cut down to CDR3 DNA, 39 bases in frame from base 1. The germline V gene gives CDR1 as MNHEY and CDR2 as SVGAGI. As for this clone: It has no known antigen specificity. Per-nucleotide qualities are absent, and no much larger clonotype sits a single base away.

Library creation used the immunoSEQ multiplex PCR assay. Around 100,000 TCR templates per sample were assayed by the deep sequencing platform. Genomic DNA extracted from sorted T cells was used for TCRbeta CDR3 sequencing. The authors' analysis ran thus. Clonal analysis of TCRbeta CDR3 data was done in the R programming language. Alloreactive CD4+ and CD8+ clones were defined by comparing unstimulated samples with post-reaction CFSE-low samples. Regulatory or non-regulatory origin was assigned to alloreactive CD4+ clones by matching of sequences to sorted unstimulated Treg and non-Treg repertoires. TCRdb mirrors the immuneACCESS table, restricted to in-frame sequences. Some clones are absent from its copies; in checked studies, under half trace to an unresolved V gene, and the reason for the others is unknown. V and J calls and clone size are those listed in that table; D and trimming were worked out from the DNA. The sample profile shows roughly 64,000 clones; 90% to 97% of them were found once. The ten largest clones take up 0.095% of the sample.

The V and J genes are TRBV6-5 and TRBJ2-7; a tentative D call is TRBD1 (5 bases match). The sequencing input was naive CD8+ T cells sorted from blood. The cell subset or site tag for this specimen amounts to: unstimulated naive T cells. This receptor was taken from a human donor in good health. Here the CDR3 is given as CASSDDSSYEQYF. The DNA reads as follows: TGTGCCAGCAGTGACGACAGTTCCTACGAGCAGTACTTC.